These 19 T cell receptor beta chains were sequenced from one sample in a study of T cells in Graves' hyperthyroidism and ophthalmopathy. The CDR3 regions of TCR beta were amplified from RNA transcripts. Using the HTBI primer set, a first-round RT-PCR was run on the TCR CDR3. TCRdb independently ran MiXCR on the multiplex PCR reads; one entry per CDR3 protein. The table shows about 210,000 distinct CDR3 sequences, with over 15% occurring only once. Sequenced material: blood. The receptors originated from a middle-aged man with Graves' hyperthyroidism.

V usage is TRBV12-5 and J usage is TRBJ2-5, with D uncertain. The CDR3 runs to 13 residues. Trimming cost V 4 bases and J 1 base, with 7 bases left between them. The V gene's germline CDR1 is LGHNT and CDR2 FRNRAP. The CDR3 DNA reads TGTGCTAGTGGTTCTACCTTCCAAGAGACCCAGTACTTC. Its translation: CASGSTFQETQYF.

This clonotype was counted ten times or more. This chain links TRBV11-2 with TRBJ1-1; TRBD1 might be the D (5 bases). The CDR3 is 11 residues long. Trimming stripped 3 bases from V and 10 bases from J, with 9 bases between. Looked up from germline, CDR1 is SGHAT and CDR2 is FQNNGV. The CDR3 loop is CASSFVGGAFF. The CDR3 bases are TGTGCCAGCAGCTTTGTTGGGGGAGCTTTCTTT. Together with reference TRBV11-2 and TRBJ1-1, the CDR3 gives the full variable domain: EAGVAQSPRYKIIEKRQSVAFWCNPISGHATLYWYQQILGQGPKLLIQFQNNGVVDDSQLPKDRFSAERLKGVDSTLKIQPAKLEDSAVYLCASSFVGGAFFGQGTRLTVV.

This clonotype turned up a few times. The genes are TRBV6-5 and TRBJ1-2; TRBD1 aligns across 9 bases. The CDR3 contains 15 residues. With V trimmed by 2 bases and J by 5 bases, 6 bases remained unmatched. CDR1 and CDR2 from the germline V gene are MNHEY and SVGAGI. The CDR3 protein is CASSYRGQGAYGYTF. CDR3 DNA: TGTGCCAGCAGTTACCGGGGACAGGGCGCGTATGGCTACACCTTC.

This clonotype was seen a handful of times. V and J are TRBV6-1 and TRBJ1-2; no firm D call. The CDR3 consists of 17 residues. CDR1 is MNHNS and CDR2 is SASEGT in the germline V gene. V was pared by 2 bases and J by 1 base, with 17 bases between. The CDR3 DNA follows: TGTGCCAGCAGTGAACCGGGCCAGTGGTGGGGTAACTATGGCTACACCTTC. The encoded protein is CASSEPGQWWGNYGYTF.

This clonotype has just a few counts. The chain combines TRBV12-3 or TRBV12-4 with TRBJ1-4; a weak D match, TRBD1 (6 bases). V was cut by 4 bases and J by 7 bases, with 19 bases left in between. The CDR3 has 16 amino acids. The CDR3 sequence: CASSSNRGGGSEKLFF. The CDR3 DNA reads as TGTGCCAGCAGTTCTAATCGAGGGGGAGGTAGTGAAAAACTGTTTTTT.

Ten or more counts support this clonotype. This sequence joins TRBV27 and TRBJ2-7, with a possible D match to TRBD2 (5 bases). CDR1 and CDR2 (germline): MNHEY, SMNVEV (reference sequence). CDR3 size: 14 residues. Trimming took off 2 bases at V and 5 bases at J, with 13 bases between the two ends. CDR3: CASSLKRYGDEQYF. CDR3 coding DNA: TGTGCCAGCAGTTTAAAGCGGTACGGCGACGAGCAGTACTTC.

This clonotype has a handful of counts. Since a much larger clone is just one base distant, this may be a read error. V and J are TRBV10-3 and TRBJ1-2; 9 nucleotides agree with TRBD1. V dropped 4 bases and J dropped 4; count of bases not matched to a gene: 10. This CDR3 region has 16 residues. CDR1 ENHRY and CDR2 SYGVKD come from the germline V gene. The CDR3 is CAISVPPGQGLYGYTF. DNA of the CDR3: TGTGCCATCAGTGTTCCGCCGGGACAGGGCCTCTATGGCTACACCTTC.

This clonotype was counted many times. The V and J genes are TRBV11-2 and TRBJ2-7; TRBD2 agrees at 9 bases. V was pared by 5 bases and J by 0 bases, with 8 bases of the junction left unmatched. Germline V lookup: CDR1 SGHAT, CDR2 FQNNGV. The CDR3 has 16 amino acids. DNA of the CDR3: TGTGCCAGCAGCGCCTCAGCGGGAGGAGCCTCCTACGAGCAGTACTTC. This translates into CASSASAGGASYEQYF.

V usage is TRBV7-3 and J usage is TRBJ2-3; D is unresolved. Germline-derived CDR1 and CDR2 are SGHTA and FQGTGA. The germline V and J ends were trimmed by 6 bases and 6 bases, with 10 bases remaining between them. This CDR3 has 12 residues. Here the CDR3 DNA reads TGTGCCAGCAGTTTCCTCGGGGATACGCAGTATTTT. As protein: CASSFLGDTQYF.

In this sample, this clonotype turned up a few times. A clone one base away is much larger, so this may be a read error. This chain uses TRBV27 with TRBJ2-1; 9 nucleotides match TRBD2. This CDR3 has 15 residues. Germline V gene lookup returns CDR1 MNHEY and CDR2 SMNVEV (reference sequence). The V gene end was trimmed by 5 bases and the J gene end by 4 bases; junction bases not matched to a gene: 6. CDR3 nucleotide sequence: TGTGCCAGCAGTCTTGGACTAGCGCCGTACAATGAGCAGTTCTTC. It encodes CASSLGLAPYNEQFF.

Ten or more counts support this clonotype. V gene TRBV20-1 combines with J gene TRBJ2-3; no firm D call. CDR3 length: 14 amino acids. The germline V gene encodes CDR1 DFQATT and CDR2 SNEGSKA (reference sequence). CDR3 in amino acids: CSAGPPLSTDTQYF. The CDR3 bases are TGCAGCGCCGGACCACCACTTAGCACAGATACGCAGTATTTT.

This clonotype came up a few times. This sequence joins TRBV6-1 and TRBJ2-2, with unresolved D. Germline CDR1 and CDR2: MNHNS and SASEGT. The V end lost 5 bases, the J end lost 3 bases, and 16 bases lay between the germline ends. The CDR3 has 16 amino acids. The CDR3: CASSPLTHSYTGELFF. In DNA, the CDR3 is TGTGCCAGCAGTCCCCTGACACACTCCTACACCGGGGAGCTGTTTTTT.

This clonotype was observed a few times. This rearrangement joins TRBV4-1 to TRBJ1-6, with unresolved D. The CDR3 loop spans 13 amino acids. CDR1 MGHRA and CDR2 YSYEKL come from the germline V gene. Between the trimmed V and J ends, which lost 2 bases and 8 bases, there was a span of 7 bases. This CDR3 reads CASSQSGDSPLHF. The DNA for the CDR3 is TGCGCCAGCAGCCAATCCGGGGATTCACCCCTCCACTTT.

This clonotype was observed a few times. V gene TRBV4-2 combines with J gene TRBJ2-3, with D possibly matching TRBD2 (5 bases). Trimming removed 0 bases from V and 2 bases from J, with 9 bases in between. Germline CDR1 reads LGHNA; CDR2 reads YNFKEQ. This CDR3 is 15 amino acids long. CDR3 in DNA: TGTGCCAGCAGCCAAGATCAGCGGTCCACAGATACGCAGTATTTT. Its translation: CASSQDQRSTDTQYF.

This chain joins TRBV29-1 and TRBJ2-2; 9 bases align to TRBD2. In germline, CDR1 is SQVTM, CDR2 ANQGSEA. The V and J ends lost 5 bases and 5 bases, in that order; junction bases with no gene match: 12. The CDR3 extends over 16 amino acids. CDR3 bases: TGCAGCGTTAGCCTAGCGGGAAAGATGGGAACCGGGGAGCTGTTTTTT. It translates to CSVSLAGKMGTGELFF.

This clonotype was picked up many times. The chain uses TRBV18 and TRBJ1-2; the D gene is possibly TRBD1 (5 bases). CDR1 and CDR2 from the germline V gene are KGHSH and LQKENI. This CDR3 has 14 residues. Trimming removed 6 bases at V and 4 bases at J, with 15 bases between. This CDR3 is CASSYRIQSYGYTF. CDR3 DNA: TGTGCCAGCTCTTACAGGATACAGAGCTATGGCTACACCTTC.

This clonotype was seen repeatedly, ten times or more. This chain connects TRBV7-2 to TRBJ2-3; unclear D gene. CDR1 and CDR2 (germline): SGHTA, FQGNSA. V was cut by 5 bases and J by 5 bases, with 8 bases left in between. This CDR3 has 12 residues. Here the CDR3 reads CASSPSGDTQYF. CDR3 bases: TGTGCCAGCAGCCCCAGTGGAGATACGCAGTATTTT.

This clonotype was observed a handful of times. The chain joins TRBV9 to TRBJ2-7; 7 bases match TRBD1. V lost 2 bases to trimming and J lost 5 bases; unmatched junction nucleotides: 7. CDR1 is SGDLS, CDR2 YYNGEE, per germline. The CDR3 runs 14 residues. This chain's CDR3 is CASSVRGLPHEQYF. The CDR3 nucleotides read TGTGCCAGCAGCGTCAGGGGGTTACCCCACGAGCAGTACTTC.

This clonotype was picked up many times. The CDR3 DNA follows: TGTGCCAGCAGCCAGGGGGGGGGAGGGCCTGGCGGGGAGCTGTTTTTT. Protein sequence: CASSQGGGGPGGELFF. The chain joins TRBV6-1 to TRBJ2-2; D may be TRBD1 or TRBD2 (7 bases each). With 6 bases removed from V and 7 bases from J, the gap between germline ends came to 21 bases. This CDR3 has 16 amino acids. Looked up from germline, CDR1 is MNHNS and CDR2 is SASEGT.